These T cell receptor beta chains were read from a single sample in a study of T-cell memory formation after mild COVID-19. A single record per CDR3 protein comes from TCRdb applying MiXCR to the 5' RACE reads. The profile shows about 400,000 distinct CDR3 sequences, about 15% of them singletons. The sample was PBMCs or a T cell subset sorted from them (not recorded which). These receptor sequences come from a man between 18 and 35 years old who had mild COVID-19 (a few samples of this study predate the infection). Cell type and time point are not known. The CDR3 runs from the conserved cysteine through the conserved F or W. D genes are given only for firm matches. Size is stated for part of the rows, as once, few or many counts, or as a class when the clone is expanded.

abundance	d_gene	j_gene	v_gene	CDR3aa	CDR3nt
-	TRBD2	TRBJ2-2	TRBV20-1	CSAREGLAGELFF	TGCAGTGCTAGAGAGGGACTAGCGGGGGAGCTGTTTTTT
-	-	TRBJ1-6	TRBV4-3	CASSRSGNGGLTSPLHF	TGCGCCAGCAGCCGAAGTGGGAACGGGGGCCTAACGTCACCCCTCCACTTT
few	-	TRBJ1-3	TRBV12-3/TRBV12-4	CASSLGLTSGNTIYF	TGTGCCAGCAGTTTAGGACTTACCTCTGGAAACACCATATATTTT
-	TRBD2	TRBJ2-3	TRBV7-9	CASSVATSGHTDTQYF	TGTGCCAGCAGCGTCGCGACTAGCGGGCACACAGATACGCAGTATTTT
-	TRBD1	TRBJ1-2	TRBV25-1	CASSDPRTGGSSGYTF	TGTGCCAGCAGTGACCCCCGGACAGGGGGCTCTAGTGGCTACACCTTC
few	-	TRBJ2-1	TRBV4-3	CASSQDYSGDYYNEQFF	TGCGCCAGCAGCCAAGATTACTCAGGGGATTACTACAATGAGCAGTTCTTC
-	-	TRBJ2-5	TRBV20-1	CSARVSTPGSAQYF	TGCAGTGCTAGAGTCTCGACTCCCGGGTCGGCCCAGTACTTC
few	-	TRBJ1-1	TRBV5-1	CASSPSIPNTEAFF	TGCGCCAGCAGCCCATCCATACCGAACACTGAAGCTTTCTTT
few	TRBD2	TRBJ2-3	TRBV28	CATGRLAGTDTQYF	TGTGCCACCGGGAGACTAGCGGGCACAGATACGCAGTATTTT
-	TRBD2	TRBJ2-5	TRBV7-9	CASTPGRRGGEETQYF	TGTGCCAGCACCCCAGGAAGGCGGGGGGGAGAGGAGACCCAGTACTTC
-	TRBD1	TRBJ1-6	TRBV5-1	CASSLEGTVGDSLHF	TGCGCCAGCAGCTTGGAAGGGACAGTGGGGGACTCCCTCCACTTT
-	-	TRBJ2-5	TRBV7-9	CASSLPGTPQETQYF	TGTGCCAGCAGCCTCCCCGGGACTCCCCAAGAGACCCAGTACTTC
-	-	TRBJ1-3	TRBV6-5	CASSYGSDSGGNTIYF	TGTGCCAGCAGTTATGGTTCAGATTCTGGTGGAAACACCATATATTTT
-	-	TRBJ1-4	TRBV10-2	CASSGTPIDEKLFF	TGCGCCAGCAGCGGGACACCAATTGATGAAAAACTGTTTTTT
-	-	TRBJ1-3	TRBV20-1	CSARASLSGNTIYF	TGCAGTGCTAGAGCCAGCCTCTCTGGAAACACCATATATTTT
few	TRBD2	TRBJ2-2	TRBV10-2	CASSGTSGGAVAGELFF	TGCGCCAGCAGTGGGACTAGCGGGGGGGCCGTCGCCGGGGAGCTGTTTTTT
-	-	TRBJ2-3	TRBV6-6	CASSSRGHTDTQYF	TGTGCCAGCAGTTCACGGGGGCACACAGATACGCAGTATTTT
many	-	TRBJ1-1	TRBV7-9	CASSAQGNTEAFF	TGTGCCAGCAGCGCTCAGGGGAACACTGAAGCTTTCTTT
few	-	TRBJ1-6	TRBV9	CASSPRTENSPLHF	TGTGCCAGCAGCCCCCGGACAGAGAATTCACCCCTCCACTTT
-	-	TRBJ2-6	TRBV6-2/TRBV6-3	CASSPRPGSGANVLTF	TGTGCCAGCAGTCCTCGACCCGGCTCTGGGGCCAACGTCCTGACTTTC
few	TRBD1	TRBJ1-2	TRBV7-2	CASSLSVQGGERDYGYTF	TGTGCCAGCAGCTTATCAGTACAGGGGGGAGAAAGAGACTATGGCTACACCTTC
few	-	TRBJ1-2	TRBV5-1	CASNPGRDSGGYTF	TGCGCCAGCAATCCGGGTAGGGATAGCGGTGGCTACACCTTC
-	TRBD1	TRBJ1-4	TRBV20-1	CSAPRNNRGPEKLFF	TGCAGTGCTCCCCGCAATAACAGGGGGCCCGAAAAACTGTTTTTT
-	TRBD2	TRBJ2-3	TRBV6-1	CASRLLAGVDTQYF	TGTGCCAGCAGGCTTCTAGCGGGGGTCGATACGCAGTATTTT
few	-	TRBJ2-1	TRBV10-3	CAISEVAAEQFF	TGTGCCATCAGTGAGGTGGCAGCCGAGCAGTTCTTC